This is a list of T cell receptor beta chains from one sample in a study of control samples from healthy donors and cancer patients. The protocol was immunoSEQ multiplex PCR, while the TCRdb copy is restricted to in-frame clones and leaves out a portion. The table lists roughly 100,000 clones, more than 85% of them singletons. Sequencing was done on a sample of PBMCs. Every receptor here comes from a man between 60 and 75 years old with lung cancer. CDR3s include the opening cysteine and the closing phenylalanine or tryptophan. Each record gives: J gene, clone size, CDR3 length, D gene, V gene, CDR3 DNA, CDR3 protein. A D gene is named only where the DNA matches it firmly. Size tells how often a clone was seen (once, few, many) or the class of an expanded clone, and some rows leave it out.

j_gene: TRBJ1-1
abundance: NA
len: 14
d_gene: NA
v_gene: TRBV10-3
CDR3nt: TGTGCCATCAGTGAAAGGGCCGAGGGGAGTGAAGCTTTCTTT
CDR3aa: CAISERAEGSEAFF

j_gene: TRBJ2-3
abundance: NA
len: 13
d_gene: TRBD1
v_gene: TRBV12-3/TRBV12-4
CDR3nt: TGTGCCAGCAGTTTAGACAGGGGAGATACGCAGTATTTT
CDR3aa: CASSLDRGDTQYF

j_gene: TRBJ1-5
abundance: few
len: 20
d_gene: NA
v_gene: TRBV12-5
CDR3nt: TGTGCTAGTGGTTTGGTAAGGGATGGGGCTCCGGGAATAGGCAATCAGCCCCAGCATTTT
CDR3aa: CASGLVRDGAPGIGNQPQHF

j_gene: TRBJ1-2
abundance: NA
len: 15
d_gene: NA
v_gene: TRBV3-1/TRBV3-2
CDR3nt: TGTGCCAGCAGCCAAGAGTTTGTTACTAACTATGGCTACACCTTC
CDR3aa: CASSQEFVTNYGYTF

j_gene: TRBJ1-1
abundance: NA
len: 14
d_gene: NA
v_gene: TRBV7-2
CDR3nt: TGTGCCAGCAGCTTAGCCTCACAGAACACTGAAGCTTTCTTT
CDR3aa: CASSLASQNTEAFF

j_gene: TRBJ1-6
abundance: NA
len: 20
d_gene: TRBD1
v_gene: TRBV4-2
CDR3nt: TGTGCCAGCAGCCAAGATGTTTTACGGGTGGACAGGGGGCGGGATTCACCCCTCCACTTT
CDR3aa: CASSQDVLRVDRGRDSPLHF

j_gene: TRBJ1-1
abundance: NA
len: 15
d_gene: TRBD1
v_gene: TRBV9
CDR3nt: TGTGCCAGCAGCAATCCAGGGGGATGGAACACTGAAGCTTTCTTT
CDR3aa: CASSNPGGWNTEAFF

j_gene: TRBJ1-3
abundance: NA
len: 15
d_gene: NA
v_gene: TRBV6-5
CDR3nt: TGTGCCAGCACCGAAGGGAGCACATCTGGAAACACCATATATTTT
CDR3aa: CASTEGSTSGNTIYF

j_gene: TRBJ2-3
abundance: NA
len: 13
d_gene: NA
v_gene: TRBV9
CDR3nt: TGTGCCAGCAGTCCTTTTGGCACAGATACGCAGTATTTT
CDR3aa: CASSPFGTDTQYF

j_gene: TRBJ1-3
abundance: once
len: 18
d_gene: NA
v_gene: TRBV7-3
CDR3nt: TGTGCCAGCAGCCTTTCCAGAACAGGGACTCTCTCTGGAAACACCATATATTTT
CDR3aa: CASSLSRTGTLSGNTIYF

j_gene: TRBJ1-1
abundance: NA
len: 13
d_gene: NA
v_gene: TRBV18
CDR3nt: TGTGCCAGCTCACCTAGGAAAGGACTTGAAGCTTTCTTT
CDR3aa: CASSPRKGLEAFF

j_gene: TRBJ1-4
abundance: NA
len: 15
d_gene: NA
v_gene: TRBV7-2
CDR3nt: TGTGCCAGCAGCTTAGGCCCAGGGGAAACAGAAAAACTGTTTTTT
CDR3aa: CASSLGPGETEKLFF

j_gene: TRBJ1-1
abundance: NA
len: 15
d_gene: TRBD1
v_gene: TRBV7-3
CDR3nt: TGTGCCAGCAGCCCACAGGGGGCCGGGAACACTGAAGCTTTCTTT
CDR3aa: CASSPQGAGNTEAFF

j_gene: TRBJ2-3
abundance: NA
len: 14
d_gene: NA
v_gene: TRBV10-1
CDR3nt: TGCGCCAGCATGCGGGGTATCCTCGGAGATACGCAGTATTTT
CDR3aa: CASMRGILGDTQYF

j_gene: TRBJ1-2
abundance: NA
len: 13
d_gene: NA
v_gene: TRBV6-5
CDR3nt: TGTGCCAGCAGTATCGACAGTAACTATGGCTACACCTTC
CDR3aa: CASSIDSNYGYTF

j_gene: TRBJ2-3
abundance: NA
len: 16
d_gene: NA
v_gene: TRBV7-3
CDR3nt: TGTGCCAGCAGCTTAAATCACGGCAGGGGAACAGATACGCAGTATTTT
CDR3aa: CASSLNHGRGTDTQYF

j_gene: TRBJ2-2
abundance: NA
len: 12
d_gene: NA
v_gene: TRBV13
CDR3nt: TGTGCCAGCAGCCCCCGGGCCGGGGAGCTGTTTTTT
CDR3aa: CASSPRAGELFF

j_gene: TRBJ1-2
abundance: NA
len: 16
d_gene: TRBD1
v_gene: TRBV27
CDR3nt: TGTGCCAGCAGTTCCCCCCGGACAGGGTCCCCATATGGCTACACCTTC
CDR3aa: CASSSPRTGSPYGYTF

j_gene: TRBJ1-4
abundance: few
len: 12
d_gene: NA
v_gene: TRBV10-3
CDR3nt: TGTGCCATCAGTGAGTTTGATGAAAAACTGTTTTTT
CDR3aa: CAISEFDEKLFF

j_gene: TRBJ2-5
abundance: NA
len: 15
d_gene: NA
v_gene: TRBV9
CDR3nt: TGTGCCAGCAGCGTCGCAGGAAGGGTACGGGAGACCCAGTACTTC
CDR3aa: CASSVAGRVRETQYF

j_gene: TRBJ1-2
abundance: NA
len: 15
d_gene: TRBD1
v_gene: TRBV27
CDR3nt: TGTGCCAGCAGTTCCCTGGGGACAGACAACTATGGCTACACCTTC
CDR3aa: CASSSLGTDNYGYTF

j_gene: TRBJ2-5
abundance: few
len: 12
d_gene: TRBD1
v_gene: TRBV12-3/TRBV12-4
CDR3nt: TGTGCCAGCGCAGACAGGGGAGAGACCCAGTACTTC
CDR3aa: CASADRGETQYF

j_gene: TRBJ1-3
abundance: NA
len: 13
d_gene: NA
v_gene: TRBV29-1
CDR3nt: TGCAGCGTTTACGCCGGCCCCCAAAACACCATATATTTT
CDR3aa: CSVYAGPQNTIYF

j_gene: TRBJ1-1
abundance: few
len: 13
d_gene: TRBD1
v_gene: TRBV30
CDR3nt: TGTGCCTCGCAGGGGGGGATGAACACTGAAGCTTTCTTT
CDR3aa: CASQGGMNTEAFF

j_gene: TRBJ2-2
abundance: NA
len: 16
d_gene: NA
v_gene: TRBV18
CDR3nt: TGTGCCAGCTCACAACTAGCAGGGGGATCCACCGGGGAGCTGTTTTTT
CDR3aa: CASSQLAGGSTGELFF

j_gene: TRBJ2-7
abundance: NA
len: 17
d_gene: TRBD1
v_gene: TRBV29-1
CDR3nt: TGCAGCGTTGAATTTAACCTCCCCGGGGACAGGGCGTACGAGCAGTACTTC
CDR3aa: CSVEFNLPGDRAYEQYF

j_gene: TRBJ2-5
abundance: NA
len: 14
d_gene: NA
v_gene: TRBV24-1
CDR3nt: TGTGCCACCAGTGAGGGGACGGCACAAGAGACCCAGTACTTC
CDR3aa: CATSEGTAQETQYF

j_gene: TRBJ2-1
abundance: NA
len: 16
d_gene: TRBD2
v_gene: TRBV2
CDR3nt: TGTGCCAGCAGAAAGGAAGGGACTAGCGTTTCTGGAGAGCAGTTCTTC
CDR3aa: CASRKEGTSVSGEQFF

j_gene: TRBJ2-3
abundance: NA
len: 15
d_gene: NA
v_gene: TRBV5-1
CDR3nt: TGCGCCAGCAGCTCGAACCCTACTAGCACAGATACGCAGTATTTT
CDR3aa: CASSSNPTSTDTQYF

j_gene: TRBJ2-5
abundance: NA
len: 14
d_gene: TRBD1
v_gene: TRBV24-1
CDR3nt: TGTGCCACCAGTGAGATGGGACAGCTCCAGACCCAGTACTTC
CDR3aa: CATSEMGQLQTQYF

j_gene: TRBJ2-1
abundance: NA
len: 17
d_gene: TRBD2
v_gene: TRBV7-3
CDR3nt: TGTGCCAGCAGCTATACTAGCGGGGGGGCCTATATCAATGAGCAGTTCTTC
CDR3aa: CASSYTSGGAYINEQFF

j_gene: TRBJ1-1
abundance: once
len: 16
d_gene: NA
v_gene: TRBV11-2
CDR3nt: TGTGCCAGCAGCTTAGATTCTGGCAGAACGAACACTGAAGCTTTCTTT
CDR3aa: CASSLDSGRTNTEAFF

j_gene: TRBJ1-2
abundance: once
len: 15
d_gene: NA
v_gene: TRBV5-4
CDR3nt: TGTGCCAGCAGCTCCAAACAGGGTTGGGGCTATGGCTACACCTTC
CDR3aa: CASSSKQGWGYGYTF

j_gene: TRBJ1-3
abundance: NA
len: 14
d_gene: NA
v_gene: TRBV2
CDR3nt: TGTGCCAGCTATCCGAATAGGGGAGGAAACACCATATATTTT
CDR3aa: CASYPNRGGNTIYF

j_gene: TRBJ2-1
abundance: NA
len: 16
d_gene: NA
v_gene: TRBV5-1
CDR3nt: TGCGCCAGCAGCTTGGCGGGGTCTCCGTATAATCATGAGCAGTTCTTC
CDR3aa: CASSLAGSPYNHEQFF

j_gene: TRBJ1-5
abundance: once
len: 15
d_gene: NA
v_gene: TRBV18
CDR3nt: TGTGCCAGCTCAGCCGGGGGTCCCAGCAATCAGCCCCAGCATTTT
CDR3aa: CASSAGGPSNQPQHF

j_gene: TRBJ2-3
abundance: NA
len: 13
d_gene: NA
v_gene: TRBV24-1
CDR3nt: TGTGCCACCACCAGGGACAGCACAGATACGCAGTATTTT
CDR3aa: CATTRDSTDTQYF

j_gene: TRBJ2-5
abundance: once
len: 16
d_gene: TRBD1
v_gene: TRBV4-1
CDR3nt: TGCGCCAGCAGCCAAGGGAGGACAGGGGCACAAGAGACCCAGTACTTC
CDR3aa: CASSQGRTGAQETQYF

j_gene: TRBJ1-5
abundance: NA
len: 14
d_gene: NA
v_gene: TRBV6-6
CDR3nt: TGTGCCACCACCGGGACGGTGGGAAATCAGCCCCAGCATTTT
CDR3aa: CATTGTVGNQPQHF

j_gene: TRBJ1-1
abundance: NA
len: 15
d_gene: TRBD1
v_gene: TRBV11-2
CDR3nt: TGTGCCAGCAGCACCCGACAGGGATCAGGTACTGAAGCTTTCTTT
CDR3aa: CASSTRQGSGTEAFF

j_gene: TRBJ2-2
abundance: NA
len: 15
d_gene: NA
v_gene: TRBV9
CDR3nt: TGTGCCAGCATCCCCGGGCCAGGGCCCACCGGGGAGCTGTTTTTT
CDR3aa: CASIPGPGPTGELFF

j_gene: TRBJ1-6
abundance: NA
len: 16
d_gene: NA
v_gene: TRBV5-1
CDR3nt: TGCGCCAGCAGCTTGGGTGTGACAGAGTATAATTCACCCCTCCACTTT
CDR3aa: CASSLGVTEYNSPLHF

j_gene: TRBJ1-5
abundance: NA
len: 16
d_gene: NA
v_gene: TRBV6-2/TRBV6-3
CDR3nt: TGTGCCAGCAGTTCCAGTGCACCCCTTCGGGATCAGCCCCAGCATTTT
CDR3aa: CASSSSAPLRDQPQHF

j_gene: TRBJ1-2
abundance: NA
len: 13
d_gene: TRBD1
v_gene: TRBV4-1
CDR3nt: TGCGCCAGCAGCCCGGGACAGGTCTATGGCTACACCTTC
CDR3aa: CASSPGQVYGYTF

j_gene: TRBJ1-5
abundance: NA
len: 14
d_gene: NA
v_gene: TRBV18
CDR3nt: TGTGCCAGCTCACCACAGGGCGGTGATCAGCCCCAGCATTTT
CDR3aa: CASSPQGGDQPQHF

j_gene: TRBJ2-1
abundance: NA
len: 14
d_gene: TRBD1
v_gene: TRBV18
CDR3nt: TGTGCCAGCTCACCCGGGACAGGGGGGGATGAGCAGTTCTTC
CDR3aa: CASSPGTGGDEQFF

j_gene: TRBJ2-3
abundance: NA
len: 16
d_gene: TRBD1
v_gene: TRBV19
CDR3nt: TGTGCCAGTAGTATAGATGTGGACAGGATTACAGATACGCAGTATTTT
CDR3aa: CASSIDVDRITDTQYF

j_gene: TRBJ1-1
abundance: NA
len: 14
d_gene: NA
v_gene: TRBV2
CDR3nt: TGTGCCAGCAGAGGAGGGTCCTACCCCGCTGAAGCTTTCTTT
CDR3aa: CASRGGSYPAEAFF

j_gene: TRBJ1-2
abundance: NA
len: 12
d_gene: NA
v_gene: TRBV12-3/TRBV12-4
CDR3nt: TGTGCCAGCAGGTCTGGGGACTATGGCTACACCTTC
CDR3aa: CASRSGDYGYTF

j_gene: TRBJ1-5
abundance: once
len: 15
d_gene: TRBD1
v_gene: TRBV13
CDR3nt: TGTGCCAGCAGCTCCCGGGACAGGGCAAATCAGCCCCAGCATTTT
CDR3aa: CASSSRDRANQPQHF

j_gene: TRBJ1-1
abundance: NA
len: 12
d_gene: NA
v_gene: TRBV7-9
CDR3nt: TGTGCCAGCAGTATTATGAACACTGAAGCTTTCTTT
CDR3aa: CASSIMNTEAFF

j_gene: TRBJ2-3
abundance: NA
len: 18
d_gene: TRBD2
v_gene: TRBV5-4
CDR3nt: TGTGCCAGCAGCCGACGAAAAACTAGCGGGGGGGGCACAGATACGCAGTATTTT
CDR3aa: CASSRRKTSGGGTDTQYF

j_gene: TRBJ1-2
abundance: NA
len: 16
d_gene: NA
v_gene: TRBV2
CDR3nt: TGTGCCAGCAGGAACGGGTGGGGCAGGGCGGCCTATGGCTACACCTTC
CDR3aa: CASRNGWGRAAYGYTF

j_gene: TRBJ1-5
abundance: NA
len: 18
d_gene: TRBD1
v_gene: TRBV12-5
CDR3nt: TGTGCTAGTGGTTTGGCCCGGGGGGGCAGGGGGAGCAATCAGCCCCAGCATTTT
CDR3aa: CASGLARGGRGSNQPQHF

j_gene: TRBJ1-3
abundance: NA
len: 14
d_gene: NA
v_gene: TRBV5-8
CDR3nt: TGTGCCAGCAGCCGGCTGAACTCTGGAAACACCATATATTTT
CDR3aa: CASSRLNSGNTIYF

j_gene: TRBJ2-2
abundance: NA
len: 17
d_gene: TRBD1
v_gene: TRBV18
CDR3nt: TGTGCCAGCTCACCGCCGGGACAGGGAGTCAACACCGGGGAGCTGTTTTTT
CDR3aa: CASSPPGQGVNTGELFF

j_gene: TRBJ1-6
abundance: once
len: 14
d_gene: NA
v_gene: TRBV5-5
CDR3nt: TGTGCCAGCAGACTCCGGTCGGGGGATTCACCCCTCCACTTT
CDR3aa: CASRLRSGDSPLHF

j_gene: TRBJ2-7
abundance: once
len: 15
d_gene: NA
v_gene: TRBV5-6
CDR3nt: TGTGCCAGCAGCCTGGTAGGGGTGGTTTCCTACGAGCAGTACTTC
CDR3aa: CASSLVGVVSYEQYF

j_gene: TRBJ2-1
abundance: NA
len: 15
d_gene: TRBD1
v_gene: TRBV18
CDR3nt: TGTGCCAGCTCACGTTGGACAGGGATAGACAATGAGCAGTTCTTC
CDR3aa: CASSRWTGIDNEQFF

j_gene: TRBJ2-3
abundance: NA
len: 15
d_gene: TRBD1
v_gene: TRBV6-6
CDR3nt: TGTGCCAGCAGCCAGGGGACAGGGGGCAAGTATACGCAGTATTTT
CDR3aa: CASSQGTGGKYTQYF